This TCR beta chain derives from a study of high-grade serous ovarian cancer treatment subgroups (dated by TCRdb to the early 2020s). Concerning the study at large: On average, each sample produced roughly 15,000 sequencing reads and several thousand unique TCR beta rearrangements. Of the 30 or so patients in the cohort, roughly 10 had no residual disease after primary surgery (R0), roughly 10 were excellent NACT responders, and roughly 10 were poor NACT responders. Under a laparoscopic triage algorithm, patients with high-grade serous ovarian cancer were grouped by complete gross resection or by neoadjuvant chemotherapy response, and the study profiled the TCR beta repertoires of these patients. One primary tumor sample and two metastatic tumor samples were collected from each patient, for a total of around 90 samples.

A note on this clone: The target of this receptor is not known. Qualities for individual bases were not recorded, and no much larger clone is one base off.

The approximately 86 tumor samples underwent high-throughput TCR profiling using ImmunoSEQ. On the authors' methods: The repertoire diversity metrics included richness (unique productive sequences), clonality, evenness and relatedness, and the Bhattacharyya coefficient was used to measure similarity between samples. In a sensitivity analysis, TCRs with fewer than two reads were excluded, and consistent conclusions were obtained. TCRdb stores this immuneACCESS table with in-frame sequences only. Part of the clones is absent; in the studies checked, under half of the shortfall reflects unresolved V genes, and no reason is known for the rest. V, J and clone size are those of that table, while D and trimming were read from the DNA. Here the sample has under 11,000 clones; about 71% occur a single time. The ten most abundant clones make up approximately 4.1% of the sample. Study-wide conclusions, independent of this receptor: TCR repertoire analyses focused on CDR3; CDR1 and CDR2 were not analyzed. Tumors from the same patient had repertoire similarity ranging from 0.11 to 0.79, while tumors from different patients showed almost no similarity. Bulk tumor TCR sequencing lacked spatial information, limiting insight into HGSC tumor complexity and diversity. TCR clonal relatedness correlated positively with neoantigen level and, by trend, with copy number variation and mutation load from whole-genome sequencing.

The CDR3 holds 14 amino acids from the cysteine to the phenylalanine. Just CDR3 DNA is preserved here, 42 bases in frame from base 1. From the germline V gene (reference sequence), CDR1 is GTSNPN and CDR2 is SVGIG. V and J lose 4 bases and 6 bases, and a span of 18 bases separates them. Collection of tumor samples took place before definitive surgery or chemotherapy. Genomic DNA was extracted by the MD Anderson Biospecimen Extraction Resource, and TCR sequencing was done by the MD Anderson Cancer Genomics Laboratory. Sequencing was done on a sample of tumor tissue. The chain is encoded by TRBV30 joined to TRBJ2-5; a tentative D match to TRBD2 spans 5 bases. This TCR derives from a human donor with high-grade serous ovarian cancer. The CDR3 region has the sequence CAWTPLLGRQTQYF. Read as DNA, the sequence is TGTGCCTGGACCCCATTGTTGGGGAGACAGACCCAGTACTTC.